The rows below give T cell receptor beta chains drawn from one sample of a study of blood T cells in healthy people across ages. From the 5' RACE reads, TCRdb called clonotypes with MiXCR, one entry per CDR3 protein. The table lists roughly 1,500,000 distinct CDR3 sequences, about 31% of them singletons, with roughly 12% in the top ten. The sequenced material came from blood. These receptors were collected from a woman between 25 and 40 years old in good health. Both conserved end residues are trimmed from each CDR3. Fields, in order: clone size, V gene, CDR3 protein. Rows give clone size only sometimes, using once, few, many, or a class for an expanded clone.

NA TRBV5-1 ASSPRGVTSYEQY
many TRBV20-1 SARRRQGETQY
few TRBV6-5 ASRRDLNRDTEAF
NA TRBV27 ASSEVAVGNQPQH
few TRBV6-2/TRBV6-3 ASSYYQSSYNEQF
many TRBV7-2 ASSLGLNEQF
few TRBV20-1 SAPGGYEQY
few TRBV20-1 SAQDRWYNYGYT
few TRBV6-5 ASSRGPGETQY
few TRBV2 ASSDLSGETQY
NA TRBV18 ASLAAAGIYGANVLT
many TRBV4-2 ASSQDTLINEQF
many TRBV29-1 SHRGPGYEQY
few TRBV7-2 ASSRTGRPDGEKLF
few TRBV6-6 ASSSPYEAQH
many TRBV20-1 SARAGGAGTEAF
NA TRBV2 ASRLTDLSLYGYT
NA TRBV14 ASSQVKGRAGELF
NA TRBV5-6 ASSLLQGPQETQY
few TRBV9 ASSVGSIETQY
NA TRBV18 ASSLQLAAYQETQY
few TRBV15 ATSRDTGLAYTGERF
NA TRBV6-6 ASSYHEWGQGAEGQY